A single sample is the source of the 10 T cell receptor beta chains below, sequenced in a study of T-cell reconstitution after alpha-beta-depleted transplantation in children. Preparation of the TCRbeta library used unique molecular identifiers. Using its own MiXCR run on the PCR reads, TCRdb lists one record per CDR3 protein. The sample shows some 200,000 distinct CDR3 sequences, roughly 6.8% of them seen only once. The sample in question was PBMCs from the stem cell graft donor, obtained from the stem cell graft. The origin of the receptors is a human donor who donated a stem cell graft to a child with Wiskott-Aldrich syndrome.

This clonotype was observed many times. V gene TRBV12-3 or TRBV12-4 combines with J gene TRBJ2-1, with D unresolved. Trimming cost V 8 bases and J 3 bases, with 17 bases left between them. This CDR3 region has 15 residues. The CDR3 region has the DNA TGTGCCAGCTCCCAGCAGGCCCCGAGCTACAATGAGCAGTTCTTC. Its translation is CASSQQAPSYNEQFF.

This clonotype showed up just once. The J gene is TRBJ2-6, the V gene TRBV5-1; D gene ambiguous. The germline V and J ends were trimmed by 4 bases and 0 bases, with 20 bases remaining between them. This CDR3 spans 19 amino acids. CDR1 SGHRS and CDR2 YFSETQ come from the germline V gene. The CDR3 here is CASSLQTSSRFSGANVLTF. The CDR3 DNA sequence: TGCGCCAGCAGCCTTCAGACCAGTTCACGATTCTCTGGGGCCAACGTCCTGACTTTC.

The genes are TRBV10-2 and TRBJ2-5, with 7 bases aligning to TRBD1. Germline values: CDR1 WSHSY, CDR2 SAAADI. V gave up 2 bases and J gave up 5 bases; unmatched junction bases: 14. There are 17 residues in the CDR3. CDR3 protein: CASSEDIGTAVLETQYF. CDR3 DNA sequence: TGCGCCAGCAGTGAGGATATCGGGACAGCGGTTTTGGAGACCCAGTACTTC.

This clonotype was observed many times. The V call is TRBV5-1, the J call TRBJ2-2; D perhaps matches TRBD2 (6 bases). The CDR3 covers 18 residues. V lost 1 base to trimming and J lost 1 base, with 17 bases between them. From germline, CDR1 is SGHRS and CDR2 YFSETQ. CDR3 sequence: CASSLRETGAVNTGELFF. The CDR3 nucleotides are TGCGCCAGCAGCTTGCGTGAAACGGGAGCGGTGAACACCGGGGAGCTGTTTTTT. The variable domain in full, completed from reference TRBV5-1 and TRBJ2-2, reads KAGVTQTPRYLIKTRGQQVTLSCSPISGHRSVSWYQQTPGQGLQFLFEYFSETQRNKGNFPGRFSGRQFSNSRSEMNVSTLELGDSALYLCASSLRETGAVNTGELFFGEGSRLTVL.

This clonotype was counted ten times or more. The CDR3 coding sequence is TGTGCCAGCAGCTCGATGGACAGCCGCCGGACCCAGTACTTC. Amino acid sequence: CASSSMDSRRTQYF. The chain recombines TRBV7-2 with TRBJ2-5; D is possibly TRBD1 (6 bases). The CDR3 loop spans 14 amino acids. Trimming pared 4 bases from V and 7 bases from J, leaving 16 bases between. The germline CDR1 and CDR2 sequences are SGHTA and FQGNSA.

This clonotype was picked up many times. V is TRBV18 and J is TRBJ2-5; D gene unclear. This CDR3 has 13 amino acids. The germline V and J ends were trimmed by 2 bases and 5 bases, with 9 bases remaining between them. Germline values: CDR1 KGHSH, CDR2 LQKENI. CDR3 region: CASSPERLETQYF. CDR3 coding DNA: TGTGCCAGCTCACCAGAACGTTTGGAGACCCAGTACTTC.

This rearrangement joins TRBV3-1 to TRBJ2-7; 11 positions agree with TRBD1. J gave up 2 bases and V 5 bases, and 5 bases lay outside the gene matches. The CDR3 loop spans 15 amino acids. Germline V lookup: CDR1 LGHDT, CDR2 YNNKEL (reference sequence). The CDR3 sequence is CASSYAGQGAYEQYF. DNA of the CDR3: TGTGCCAGCAGCTATGCGGGACAGGGGGCCTACGAGCAGTACTTC.

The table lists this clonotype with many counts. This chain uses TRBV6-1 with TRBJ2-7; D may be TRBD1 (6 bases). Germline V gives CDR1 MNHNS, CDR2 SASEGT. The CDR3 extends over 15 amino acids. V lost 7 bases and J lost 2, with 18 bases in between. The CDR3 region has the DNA TGTGCCAGCAAGCCCAGGGGTGGGTGGGCCTACGAGCAGTACTTC. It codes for CASKPRGGWAYEQYF.

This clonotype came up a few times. Written as DNA, the CDR3 is TGCAGCGTCGACCGCCCTGGGGCCAACGTCCTGACTTTC. Encoded protein: CSVDRPGANVLTF. The chain employs TRBV29-1 and TRBJ2-6, with unresolved D. Germline values: CDR1 SQVTM, CDR2 ANQGSEA. The CDR3 contains 13 residues. Trimming took off 6 bases at V and 2 bases at J, with 8 bases between the two ends.

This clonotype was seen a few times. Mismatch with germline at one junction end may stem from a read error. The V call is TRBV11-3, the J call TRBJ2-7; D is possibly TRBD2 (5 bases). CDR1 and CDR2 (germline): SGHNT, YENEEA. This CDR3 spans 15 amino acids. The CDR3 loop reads CASSQEVAPSHEQYF. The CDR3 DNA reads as TGTGCCAGCAGCCAGGAGGTAGCCCCCTCCCACGAGCAGTACTTC.